This TCR beta chain was sequenced in a study of cytomegalovirus exposure and HLA in healthy donors. Study at large: Researchers previously reported finding just under 120 million unique TCR beta sequences from 150 million to 200 million T cells.

The CDR3 length is 16 residues. V dropped 0 bases and J dropped 0 bases, with 10 bases sitting between them. CDR1 is SGHRS and CDR2 is YFSETQ in the germline V gene. The PCR used 60 Vbeta and 13 Jbeta primers. Assay used: immunoSEQ multiplex PCR; TCRdb lists only in-frame clones, some missing. The sample lists around 300,000 clones, around four fifths occurring once. This clone came up once. The chain recombines TRBV5-1 with TRBJ1-5, with D possibly TRBD1 on 5 matching bases. The receptor was derived from a woman aged 40 to 50 in good health and CMV-seropositive. The sample was PBMCs. CDR3 amino acids: CASSLVPGVSNQPQHF. The CDR3 DNA reads as TGCGCCAGCAGCTTGGTCCCGGGGGTTAGCAATCAGCCCCAGCATTTT.